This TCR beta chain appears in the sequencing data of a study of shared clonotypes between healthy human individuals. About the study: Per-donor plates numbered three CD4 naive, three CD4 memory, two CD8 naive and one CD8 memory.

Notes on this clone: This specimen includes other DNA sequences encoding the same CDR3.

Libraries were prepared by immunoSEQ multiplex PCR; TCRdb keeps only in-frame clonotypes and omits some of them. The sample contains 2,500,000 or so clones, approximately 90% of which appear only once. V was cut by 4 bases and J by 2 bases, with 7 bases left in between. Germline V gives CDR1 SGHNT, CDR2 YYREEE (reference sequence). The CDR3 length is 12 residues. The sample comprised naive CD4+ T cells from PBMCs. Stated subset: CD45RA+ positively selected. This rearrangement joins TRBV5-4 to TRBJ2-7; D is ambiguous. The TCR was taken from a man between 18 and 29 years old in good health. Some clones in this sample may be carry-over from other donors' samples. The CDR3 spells CASSPDAYEQYF. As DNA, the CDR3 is TGTGCCAGCAGCCCGGATGCCTACGAGCAGTACTTC.